The 27 T cell receptor beta chains listed next were all sequenced from one sample in a study of vaccination and CD4 T cells after COVID-19. Sequenced with the Oncomine TCR Beta short-read assay was DNA taken from cultured CD4+ T cells. TCRdb redid the calling of the PCR reads with MiXCR, one entry per CDR3 protein. The table includes about 25,000 distinct CDR3 sequences, under 55% detected once. Antigens of these TCRs are unknown. Treatment denoted: roughly 11-day PBMC culture with coronavirus spike peptide pools or control peptides (ViraFEST assay). The source material was CD4+ T cells from blood, cultured in vitro. The receptors were sampled from a human donor who had recovered from COVID-19.

The chain joins TRBV6-1 to TRBJ2-7; 11 bases fit TRBD2. Germline V lookup: CDR1 MNHNS, CDR2 SASEGT. V dropped 8 bases and J dropped 7; count of bases not matched to a gene: 10. CDR3 length equals 14 residues. This CDR3 reads CASSTIAGGIEQYF. For the CDR3, the DNA is TGTGCCAGCTCGACTATAGCGGGAGGGATAGAGCAGTACTTC.

The chain combines TRBV6-2 or TRBV6-3 with TRBJ2-3; 8 bases line up with TRBD1. This CDR3 comprises 16 residues. Germline V gives CDR1 MNHEY, CDR2 SVGEGT. J gave up 3 bases and V 6 bases, and 11 bases lay outside the gene matches. The CDR3 protein is CASRLRGRGRTDTQYF. CDR3 coding DNA: TGTGCCAGCAGACTAAGAGGCAGGGGGCGGACAGATACGCAGTATTTT.

In its sample, this clonotype is medium-sized. This rearrangement joins TRBV7-2 to TRBJ1-5; 7 positions agree with TRBD1. This CDR3 contains 13 residues. Germline V gives CDR1 SGHTA, CDR2 FQGNSA. J lost 7 bases, V lost 6 bases, and 6 bases had no gene match. The CDR3 sequence is CASSYRGKQPQHF. CDR3 DNA: TGTGCCAGCAGTTACAGGGGAAAGCAGCCCCAGCATTTT.

This clonotype has only a few counts. The chain has TRBV20-1 and TRBJ1-6; D is perhaps TRBD1 (5 bases). V lost 6 bases to trimming and J lost 7 bases, with 13 bases between them. The germline V gene encodes CDR1 DFQATT and CDR2 SNEGSKA (reference sequence). The CDR3 contains 13 residues. CDR3 nucleotides: TGCAGTGCCCGGGTGGGGGACAATTCACCCCTCCACTTT. Translation: CSARVGDNSPLHF.

This rearrangement joins TRBV15 to TRBJ2-4; maybe TRBD2 (5 bases). The germline V gene encodes CDR1 LNHNV and CDR2 YYDKDF (reference sequence). The CDR3 consists of 14 residues. Trimming removed 2 bases at V and 1 base at J, with 6 bases between. The CDR3 DNA is TGTGCCACCAGCAGATGGGAGGCCAAAAACATTCAGTACTTC. It specifies CATSRWEAKNIQYF.

This clonotype was detected a few times. The chain combines TRBV20-1 with TRBJ2-1, with TRBD2 matching over 7 bases. This CDR3 comprises 15 residues. The ends lost 4 bases at V and 2 bases at J; junction bases unmatched: 8. Germline V CDR1 and CDR2: DFQATT, SNEGSKA (reference sequence). CDR3 in DNA: TGCAGTGCTACCATGAGCGGGAAGACCTACAATGAGCAGTTCTTC. Its protein product is CSATMSGKTYNEQFF.

The chain couples TRBV18 to TRBJ2-3; no definite D call. The V gene lost 7 bases and the J gene lost 2 bases, with 16 bases spanning the gap. The CDR3 is 15 residues long. Germline lookup yields CDR1 KGHSH and CDR2 LQKENI. DNA of the CDR3: TGTGCCAGCTGGACGGGTGACCATTACACAGATACGCAGTATTTT. As protein: CASWTGDHYTDTQYF.

This clonotype was observed a handful of times. This chain's CDR3 is CASSIQGYEQYF. DNA for the CDR3: TGTGCCAGCAGCATTCAAGGATACGAGCAGTACTTC. The chain carries TRBV11-3 and TRBJ2-7; D gene uncertain. CDR3 length: 12 amino acids. With 5 bases removed from V and 4 bases from J, the gap between germline ends came to 9 bases. Germline CDR1 reads SGHNT; CDR2 reads YENEEA.

A few counts support this clonotype. The chain has TRBV2 and TRBJ2-3, with no clear D. V lost 3 bases to trimming and J lost 2 bases, with 0 bases between them. The CDR3 contains 11 residues. Germline V gene lookup returns CDR1 SNHLY and CDR2 FYNNEI. The CDR3: CASSDTDTQYF. The CDR3, as DNA: TGTGCCAGCAGTGACACAGATACGCAGTATTTT. Based on the CDR3 plus reference TRBV2 and TRBJ2-3, the full variable domain is EPEVTQTPSHQVTQMGQEVILRCVPISNHLYFYWYRQILGQKVEFLVSFYNNEISEKSEIFDDQFSVERPDGSNFTLKIRSTKLEDSAMYFCASSDTDTQYFGPGTRLTVL.

The J gene is TRBJ2-2, the V gene TRBV2; unclear D gene. The CDR3 has 15 residues. Trimming shortened V by 2 bases and J by 4 bases, and 11 bases separated the two germline ends. CDR1 SNHLY and CDR2 FYNNEI come from the germline V gene. This CDR3 reads CASSERQVGTGELFF. DNA of the CDR3: TGTGCCAGCAGTGAAAGGCAGGTGGGCACCGGGGAGCTGTTTTTT.

The V call is TRBV11-2, the J call TRBJ1-5; no definite D call. The V end lost 0 bases, the J end lost 9 bases, and 12 bases lay between the germline ends. The CDR3 has 14 amino acids. Germline V lookup: CDR1 SGHAT, CDR2 FQNNGV. In DNA form, the CDR3 reads TGTGCCAGCAGCTTAGATTCAGAGCGTGGGCCCCAGCATTTT. Its protein product is CASSLDSERGPQHF. Based on the CDR3 plus reference TRBV11-2 and TRBJ1-5, the full variable domain is EAGVAQSPRYKIIEKRQSVAFWCNPISGHATLYWYQQILGQGPKLLIQFQNNGVVDDSQLPKDRFSAERLKGVDSTLKIQPAKLEDSAVYLCASSLDSERGPQHFGDGTRLSIL.

This clonotype has just a few counts. The chain carries TRBV18 and TRBJ2-5, with D uncertain. The CDR3 is made up of 14 amino acids. V gave up 1 base and J gave up 4 bases, with 10 bases separating them. Germline V gives CDR1 KGHSH, CDR2 LQKENI. The CDR3 reads CASSPQDPGETQYF. The CDR3, as DNA: TGTGCCAGCTCACCACAGGACCCCGGAGAGACCCAGTACTTC.

V is TRBV19 and J is TRBJ2-7; TRBD1 or TRBD2 may be the D gene (5 bases each). The germline CDR1 and CDR2 sequences are LNHDA and SQIVND (reference sequence). The CDR3 contains 13 residues. V dropped 5 bases and J dropped 1 base, with 9 bases sitting between them. The CDR3 DNA reads as TGTGCCAGTAGTGTCAGGGAGTCCTACGAGCAGTACTTC. Its protein product is CASSVRESYEQYF.

The CDR3 reads CASSLGRSNEQFF. The CDR3 region has the DNA TGTGCCAGCAGCTTAGGGAGATCGAATGAGCAGTTCTTC. The rearrangement joins TRBV5-4 to TRBJ2-1, with TRBD2 as a possible D gene (5 bases). The length of the CDR3 is 13 residues. V was shortened by 2 bases and J by 7 bases, with 10 bases between the two germline ends. Looked up from germline, CDR1 is SGHNT and CDR2 is YYREEE (reference sequence).

The genes are TRBV20-1 and TRBJ2-7; D is unresolved. Trimming cost V 5 bases and J 0 bases, with 11 bases left between them. Germline lookup yields CDR1 DFQATT and CDR2 SNEGSKA (reference sequence). This CDR3 has 13 amino acids. In nucleotides, the CDR3 is TGCAGTGCTGACCTCGGGTCCTCCTACGAGCAGTACTTC. Protein product: CSADLGSSYEQYF.

The chain employs TRBV28 and TRBJ1-1; 9 bases align to TRBD1. This CDR3 comprises 16 residues. Germline CDR1 MDHEN, CDR2 SYDVKM. The ends lost 2 bases at V and 4 bases at J; junction bases unmatched: 8. The DNA of the CDR3 is TGTGCCAGCAGTTTAAACCTGGGGACAGGGTTCACTGAAGCTTTCTTT. It is translated as CASSLNLGTGFTEAFF. Supplemented by reference TRBV28 and TRBJ1-1, the full variable domain reads DVKVTQSSRYLVKRTGEKVFLECVQDMDHENMFWYRQDPGLGLRLIYFSYDVKMKEKGDIPEGYSVSREKKERFSLILESASTNQTSMYLCASSLNLGTGFTEAFFGQGTRLTVV.

The genes are TRBV19 and TRBJ1-5; the D is unclear. The CDR3 covers 16 residues. Looked up from germline, CDR1 is LNHDA and CDR2 is SQIVND (reference sequence). The V gene lost 4 bases and the J gene lost 0 bases, with 13 bases spanning the gap. The CDR3 nucleotides read TGTGCCAGTAGTAGGGCCACACAAGTTAGCAATCAGCCCCAGCATTTT. This codes for CASSRATQVSNQPQHF.

This sequence joins TRBV19 and TRBJ2-5; TRBD2 matches at 7 bases. Germline lookup yields CDR1 LNHDA and CDR2 SQIVND (reference sequence). The CDR3 contains 15 residues. J lost 0 bases, V lost 6 bases, and 7 bases had no gene match. CDR3 region: CASRIQGTNQETQYF. CDR3 DNA sequence: TGTGCCAGTAGGATCCAAGGGACTAACCAAGAGACCCAGTACTTC.

This clonotype has just a few counts. The chain has TRBV7-9 and TRBJ2-1, with D perhaps being TRBD1 or TRBD2 (5 bases each). From germline, CDR1 is SEHNR and CDR2 FQNEAQ (reference sequence). Deletions cut 5 bases from V and 11 bases from J, with 16 bases between. The CDR3 has 13 amino acids. The CDR3 loop is CASSPEGPLKQFF. The CDR3 DNA is TGTGCCAGCAGCCCCGAGGGACCCCTGAAGCAGTTCTTC.

In its sample, this clonotype was seen a few times. The gene calls are TRBV6-1 and TRBJ2-3, with TRBD1 matching over 7 bases. The V and J ends lost 5 bases and 7 bases, in that order; junction bases with no gene match: 9. This CDR3 region has 14 residues. Per germline, CDR1 MNHNS and CDR2 SASEGT. The CDR3 DNA sequence: TGTGCCAGCAGTCCGGGACAGAGGGGCCATACGCAGTATTTT. Encoded protein: CASSPGQRGHTQYF.

The rearrangement uses TRBV7-9 and TRBJ1-2; the D gene is possibly TRBD1 (6 bases). The length of the CDR3 is 18 residues. Germline assignment: CDR1 SEHNR and CDR2 FQNEAQ (reference sequence). Trimming left V 5 bases short and J 0 bases short, with 22 bases between. The CDR3 DNA reads TGTGCCAGCAGCCCACAAAGGGGGATATGGGGGGCTAACTATGGCTACACCTTC. Amino acid sequence: CASSPQRGIWGANYGYTF.

V gene TRBV19 combines with J gene TRBJ1-2; possible D gene TRBD1, 6 bases. The CDR3 loop spans 15 amino acids. Germline V gene lookup returns CDR1 LNHDA and CDR2 SQIVND (reference sequence). V shed 6 bases and J shed 2 bases, with 16 bases lying between them. CDR3 protein: CASSLSRTGNYGYTF. In nucleotides, the CDR3 is TGTGCCAGTAGCCTTTCCCGCACAGGGAACTATGGCTACACCTTC.

V gene TRBV28 combines with J gene TRBJ1-3; D remains ambiguous. The V end lost 5 bases, the J end lost 0 bases, and 11 bases lay between the germline ends. Germline V gene lookup returns CDR1 MDHEN and CDR2 SYDVKM. The CDR3 sequence is 15 residues long. The CDR3 DNA sequence: TGTGCCAGCAGTCCCCTTCAAAGCTCTGGAAACACCATATATTTT. Its translation is CASSPLQSSGNTIYF.

The chain combines TRBV28 with TRBJ2-7; D is possibly TRBD1 (6 bases). Germline V gene sequence: CDR1 MDHEN, CDR2 SYDVKM. Trimming stripped 5 bases from V and 0 bases from J, with 8 bases between. The CDR3 has 13 amino acids. The CDR3 region is CASSRDNSYEQYF. The DNA of the CDR3 is TGTGCCAGCAGTAGGGACAACTCCTACGAGCAGTACTTC. Full variable domain (rest looked up from reference TRBV28 and TRBJ2-7): DVKVTQSSRYLVKRTGEKVFLECVQDMDHENMFWYRQDPGLGLRLIYFSYDVKMKEKGDIPEGYSVSREKKERFSLILESASTNQTSMYLCASSRDNSYEQYFGPGTRLTVT.

The chain's CDR3 is CAIIDSPGNTIYF. In nucleotides, the CDR3 is TGTGCCATCATTGACAGCCCTGGAAACACCATATATTTT. This chain joins TRBV10-3 and TRBJ1-3, with a tentative D call TRBD1 (5 bases). This CDR3 region has 13 residues. The V and J ends lost 7 bases and 2 bases respectively, with 9 bases between them. Per the germline V gene, CDR1 is ENHRY and CDR2 is SYGVKD.

CDR3 in amino acids: CSAPSRGVTDTQYF. The CDR3 nucleotides read TGCAGTGCCCCTTCGAGAGGGGTCACAGATACGCAGTATTTT. J is TRBJ2-3 and V is TRBV20-1, with D perhaps TRBD1 or TRBD2 (5 bases each). V dropped 6 bases and J dropped 2 bases, with 15 bases sitting between them. CDR3 length: 14 residues. Germline-derived CDR1 and CDR2 are DFQATT and SNEGSKA (reference sequence).

V usage is TRBV27 and J usage is TRBJ2-6; D not certain. The V gene's germline CDR1 is MNHEY and CDR2 SMNVEV (reference sequence). Trimming pared 2 bases from V and 3 bases from J, leaving 8 bases between. The CDR3 has 15 residues. CDR3 loop: CASSLIPGGANVLTF. As DNA, the CDR3 is TGTGCCAGCAGTTTAATACCGGGTGGGGCCAACGTCCTGACTTTC.